This TCR beta chain was observed in a study of shared clonotypes between healthy human individuals. On the study more broadly: Donors, aged 18 to 49, were a couple of women and a few men.

The donors were adults (healthy and HIV-negative) with no recent acute infections or vaccinations. Produced via immunoSEQ multiplex PCR; TCRdb's table is partial and in-frame only. The sample gives about 100,000 clones, 55% to 70% of which show up once; more than 20% is in the top ten. With 2 bases removed from V and 0 bases from J, the gap between germline ends came to 12 bases. The CDR3 runs to 15 residues. Germline CDR1 GTSNPN, CDR2 SVGIG (reference sequence). Sample: memory CD8+ T cells sorted from blood. Described subset: CD45RO+ cells pooled with CCR7-negative TemRA cells. V is TRBV30 and J is TRBJ2-3; TRBD1 might be the D (6 bases). This receptor was obtained from a woman aged 25 to 39 in good health. CDR3 sequence: CAWSFTGSSTDTQYF. Here the CDR3 DNA reads TGTGCCTGGAGTTTCACAGGGAGTAGCACAGATACGCAGTATTTT.